These 21 T cell receptor beta chains share one sample of origin, sequenced in a study of prognosis after radiotherapy for stage I lung cancer. Amplification of the TCR beta CDR3 (from genomic DNA) was done by two-round multiplex PCR. Primers specific to each TRBV and TRBJ gene drove first-round PCR. Using its own MiXCR run on the multiplex PCR reads, TCRdb lists one record per CDR3 protein. The sample lists fewer than 40,000 distinct CDR3 sequences, about 34% occurring once. Source: PBMCs, taken before or after stereotactic body radiation therapy (not recorded which). These receptor sequences come from a donor of 50 years or more with non-small cell lung cancer.

The V and J genes are TRBV12-3 or TRBV12-4 and TRBJ2-7; no reliable D call. The CDR3 loop spans 11 amino acids. Trimming cost V 6 bases and J 4 bases, with 7 bases left between them. CDR3 sequence (DNA): TGTGCCAGCAGGAGAAGGTACGAGCAGTACTTC. Translating gives CASRRRYEQYF.

This clonotype was counted ten times or more. V gene TRBV18 combines with J gene TRBJ1-3, with 7 bases identical to TRBD1. Per germline, CDR1 KGHSH and CDR2 LQKENI. CDR3 length: 14 amino acids. Trimming cost V 4 bases and J 4 bases; bases outside gene matches: 4. The CDR3, as DNA: TGTGCCAGCTCACTCTCGACAGGGGGAAACACCATATATTTT. Its protein is CASSLSTGGNTIYF.

This clonotype was detected many times. The chain couples TRBV20-1 to TRBJ2-2; 8 bases align to TRBD2. Trimming took 1 base from V and 7 from J; bases not matched to a gene: 14. This CDR3 is 17 amino acids long. The germline gives CDR1 DFQATT, CDR2 SNEGSKA (reference sequence). The CDR3 DNA reads TGCAGTGCTAGAGCCCACCTCCGCGGGAGGAGGGACGGGGAGCTGTTTTTT. The encoded protein is CSARAHLRGRRDGELFF.

This chain joins TRBV20-1 and TRBJ2-3; 11 bases are shared with TRBD2. This CDR3 has 15 residues. V gave up 5 bases and J gave up 4 bases; unmatched junction bases: 8. CDR1 is DFQATT and CDR2 is SNEGSKA in the germline V gene (reference sequence). This chain's CDR3 is CSAPETSGASDTQYF. The CDR3 region has the DNA TGCAGTGCTCCCGAGACTAGCGGGGCTTCAGATACGCAGTATTTT.

This clonotype occurred many times. The rearrangement joins TRBV15 to TRBJ2-5; 11 positions agree with TRBD2. J lost 4 bases, V lost 7 bases, and 8 bases had no gene match. CDR1 is LNHNV, CDR2 YYDKDF, per germline (reference sequence). CDR3 size: 15 residues. The CDR3 sequence: CATNTPGLAVETQYF. CDR3 coding DNA: TGTGCCACCAACACTCCGGGACTAGCGGTAGAGACCCAGTACTTC.

This clonotype was detected many times. The V and J genes are TRBV7-2 and TRBJ1-5; D is unclear. This CDR3 comprises 12 residues. Trimming cost V 4 bases and J 4 bases, with 5 bases left between them. Germline V gene sequence: CDR1 SGHTA, CDR2 FQGNSA. CDR3: CASSYLNQPQHF. The CDR3 DNA reads TGTGCCAGCAGCTACCTTAATCAGCCCCAGCATTTT.

This clonotype has more than one count but fewer than ten. A much bigger clone sits one base away, suggesting this may be a read error. V is TRBV7-9 and J is TRBJ2-2; 9 nucleotides agree with TRBD2. This CDR3 has 16 amino acids. J gave up 3 bases and V 5 bases, and 7 bases lay outside the gene matches. The germline gives CDR1 SEHNR, CDR2 FQNEAQ (reference sequence). CDR3: CASSRPIAGDTGELFF. The CDR3 nucleotides are TGTGCCAGCAGCCGACCTATAGCGGGAGACACCGGGGAGCTGTTTTTT. Combining the CDR3 with reference TRBV7-9 and TRBJ2-2 gives the whole variable domain DTGVSQNPRHKITKRGQNVTFRCDPISEHNRLYWYRQTLGQGPEFLTYFQNEAQLEKSRLLSDRFSAERPKGSFSTLEIQRTEQGDSAMYLCASSRPIAGDTGELFFGEGSRLTVL.

This clonotype was picked up many times. The gene calls are TRBV5-1 and TRBJ1-6; possible D gene TRBD1, 5 bases. The CDR3 consists of 13 residues. Germline V CDR1 and CDR2: SGHRS, YFSETQ. Deletions cut 3 bases from V and 7 bases from J, with 8 bases between. The CDR3 region is CASSSGANSPLHF. The CDR3 DNA sequence: TGCGCCAGCAGCTCCGGGGCAAATTCACCCCTCCACTTT.

This clonotype was recorded once. Given a much more abundant clone one base away, this may be a read error. This sequence joins TRBV25-1 and TRBJ2-7; no reliable D call. With the DNA end fitting TRBJ2-1 better, the J assignment may be wrong. The CDR3 sequence is 10 residues long. Germline V gives CDR1 MGHDK, CDR2 SYGVNS. In nucleotides, the CDR3 is TGTGCCAGCAGTGAACACCAGCAGTTCTTC. Translating it yields CASSEHQQFF.

As for this clonotype: Compared with germline, one end of the junction differs, possibly owing to a read error. The chain combines TRBV2 with TRBJ2-6; D is unresolved. The length of the CDR3 is 14 residues. Germline loops: CDR1 SNHLY, CDR2 FYNNEI. This chain's CDR3 is CASMRSSGSNVLTF. The CDR3 DNA follows: TGTGCCAGCATGCGCTCCTCTGGGTCCAACGTCCTGACTTTC.

This clonotype was counted at least ten times. V usage is TRBV3-1 and J usage is TRBJ2-2; 7 bases fit TRBD2. The CDR3 runs 14 residues. CDR1 LGHDT and CDR2 YNNKEL come from the germline V gene (reference sequence). After removal of 1 base from V and 7 bases from J, the junction contained 3 bases not matched to a gene. CDR3 loop: CASSQVGRGGELFF. Written as DNA, the CDR3 is TGTGCCAGCAGCCAAGTGGGGAGGGGCGGGGAGCTGTTTTTT. The full variable domain, completed using reference TRBV3-1 and TRBJ2-2, is DTAVSQTPKYLVTQMGNDKSIKCEQNLGHDTMYWYKQDSKKFLKIMFSYNNKELIINETVPNRFSPKSPDKAHLNLHINSLELGDSAVYFCASSQVGRGGELFFGEGSRLTVL.

Many counts were recorded for this clonotype. The V call is TRBV11-1, the J call TRBJ2-3; 9 positions match TRBD2. The CDR3 is 12 amino acids. Per the germline V gene, CDR1 is SGHAT and CDR2 is FQDESV (reference sequence). V gave up 5 bases and J gave up 12 bases; unmatched junction bases: 6. The CDR3 sequence: CASSQPGTSQYF. DNA for the CDR3: TGTGCCAGCAGCCAACCCGGGACTAGCCAGTATTTT.

V gene TRBV28 combines with J gene TRBJ1-2; a possible D gene is TRBD1 (6 bases). Trimming removed 3 bases from V and 0 bases from J, with 14 bases in between. There are 16 residues in the CDR3. Per the germline V gene, CDR1 is MDHEN and CDR2 is SYDVKM. The CDR3 bases are TGTGCCAGCAGTTTTAGGGGGACGACACCTAACTATGGCTACACCTTC. It encodes CASSFRGTTPNYGYTF.

For this clonotype: It may be a read error: a sequence one base away is much more abundant. The rearrangement links TRBV5-8 to TRBJ2-7; D possibly corresponds to TRBD1 (5 bases). Germline lookup yields CDR1 SGHTS and CDR2 YDEGEE. The CDR3 runs to 15 residues. CDR3 nucleotide sequence: TGTGCCAGAAGCTTGGCCTTTCAGGGAATACCCGAGCAGTACTTC. This encodes CARSLAFQGIPEQYF.

This clonotype was observed a single time. The chain carries TRBV28 and TRBJ2-1, with 10 positions matching TRBD2. Losses at the gene ends were 2 bases for V and 8 bases for J; bases not matched to a gene: 3. This CDR3 is 14 amino acids long. Germline lookup yields CDR1 MDHEN and CDR2 SYDVKM. CDR3: CASSLLAGVYEQFF. The DNA for the CDR3 is TGTGCCAGCAGTTTACTAGCGGGAGTCTATGAGCAGTTCTTC.

This clonotype has a count of ten or more. The chain carries TRBV2 and TRBJ2-1, with D tentatively TRBD1 (5 bases). V dropped 6 bases and J dropped 4 bases, with 16 bases sitting between them. CDR3 length: 15 amino acids. From germline, CDR1 is SNHLY and CDR2 FYNNEI. The CDR3 DNA reads as TGTGCCAGCAGCCTAACGGACAAACCTTACAATGAGCAGTTCTTC. It is translated as CASSLTDKPYNEQFF.

The sample holds many counts of this clonotype. The chain recombines TRBV5-1 with TRBJ2-3, with D tentatively TRBD1 or TRBD2 (6 bases each). V was trimmed by 4 bases and J by 1 base, leaving 16 bases between them. This CDR3 is 16 amino acids long. Germline V CDR1 and CDR2: SGHRS, YFSETQ. The DNA for the CDR3 is TGCGCCAGCAGCCCCCGAGGGGGGACCCGCACAGATACGCAGTATTTT. Amino acid sequence: CASSPRGGTRTDTQYF.

This clonotype was observed many times. This sequence joins TRBV15 and TRBJ2-1; no clear D. Germline V CDR1 and CDR2: LNHNV, YYDKDF (reference sequence). Trimming took off 1 base at V and 6 bases at J, with 13 bases between the two ends. This CDR3 has 15 residues. The CDR3 loop is CATSRGGPPGNEQFF. In DNA form, the CDR3 reads TGTGCCACCAGCAGAGGAGGACCCCCGGGCAATGAGCAGTTCTTC.

This clonotype has at least ten counts. This chain joins TRBV20-1 and TRBJ1-6, with D uncertain. Germline CDR1 DFQATT, CDR2 SNEGSKA (reference sequence). V lost 3 bases to trimming and J lost 1 base, with 13 bases between them. CDR3 length equals 16 residues. The DNA for the CDR3 is TGCAGTGCTAGCCGGACCCAAGGTTCCTATAATTCACCCCTCCACTTT. Its protein product is CSASRTQGSYNSPLHF.

The chain uses TRBV6-1 and TRBJ1-1; no clear D. Trimming stripped 5 bases from V and 3 bases from J, with 10 bases between. This CDR3 region has 13 residues. Germline CDR1 and CDR2: MNHNS and SASEGT. The CDR3 sequence: CASSPQMDTEAFF. The CDR3 DNA reads as TGTGCCAGCAGTCCCCAGATGGACACTGAAGCTTTCTTT.

The table lists this clonotype with many counts. V is TRBV20-1 and J is TRBJ2-3; 13 positions match TRBD2. Germline V gives CDR1 DFQATT, CDR2 SNEGSKA (reference sequence). The length of the CDR3 is 16 residues. Germline trimming cut 6 bases from V and 5 bases from J; bases unmatched to any gene: 11. The CDR3 sequence is CSANPGLAGDEDTQYF. The CDR3 nucleotides are TGCAGTGCAAACCCCGGACTAGCGGGAGATGAAGATACGCAGTATTTT.